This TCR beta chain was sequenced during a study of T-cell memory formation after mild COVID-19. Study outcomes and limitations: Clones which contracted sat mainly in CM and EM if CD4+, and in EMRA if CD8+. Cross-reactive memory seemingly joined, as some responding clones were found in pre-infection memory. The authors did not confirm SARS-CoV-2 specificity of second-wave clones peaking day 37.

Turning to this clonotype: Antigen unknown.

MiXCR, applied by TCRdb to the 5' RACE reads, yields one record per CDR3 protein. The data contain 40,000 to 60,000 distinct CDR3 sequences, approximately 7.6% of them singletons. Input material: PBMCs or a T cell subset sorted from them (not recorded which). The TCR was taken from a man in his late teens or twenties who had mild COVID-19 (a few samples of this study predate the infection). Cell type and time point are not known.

CDR3 residues: CASSLSRNEKLFF. The CDR3 DNA is TGCGCCAGCAGCTTGTCCCGTAATGAAAAACTGTTTTTT. V usage is TRBV5-1 and J usage is TRBJ1-4; D remains ambiguous. The CDR3 totals 13 residues. Trimming left V 1 base short and J 4 bases short, with 5 bases between. The germline V gene has CDR1 SGHRS and CDR2 YFSETQ.